The present T cell receptor beta chain was sequenced within a study of T cell responses to AZD1222 COVID-19 vaccine (dated by TCRdb to about 2021). Broadly, across the study: AZD1222 recipients with second doses at about 4 weeks or about 12 weeks were pooled, because spike-specific TCR depth and breadth did not differ between schedules. Trial participants were enrolled by age into 18-55, 56-69 and 70-plus year subgroups, with about 150, 28 and 57 TCR-sequenced participants respectively. TCR sequencing covered some 250 trial participants: 200 to 220 given two doses of AZD1222 and 26 given two doses of MenACWY control vaccine.

Here V drops 4 bases and J drops 5 bases, and the junction holds 4 bases not matched to any gene. According to the germline V gene, CDR1 reads MNHEY and CDR2 reads SVGAGI. From the cysteine through the phenylalanine, the CDR3 covers 14 amino acids. The DNA shown is the 42-base CDR3, in frame from base 1. The CDR3 regions of human TCRbeta chains were subjected to immunosequencing. Per the original workflow: Repertoire TCRs were checked for matches against a reference library of SARS-CoV-2-specific TCRs that had been generated using the MIRA antigen-specificity platform. Breadth was defined as the fraction of unique TCRs that were SARS-CoV-2-associated. Depth was defined as the fraction of total T cells that were SARS-CoV-2-associated. Using the MIRA data, each spike-specific TCR was mapped to the spike region that the TCR reacts to and placed in a CD4 or CD8 class. Log10-transformed breadth and depth values were compared by one-way ANOVA with Sidak's multiple comparisons tests. Not all clones reach the TCRdb copy of this immuneACCESS table, which keeps in-frame sequences only. Checked studies attribute under half of the gap to unresolved V genes and leave the rest unexplained. The V and J calls and clone size were taken over from that table, and D and trimming were inferred from the DNA. The sample profile shows roughly 120,000 clones; about 80% of them were found once. The biggest ten clones account for around 9.9% of the sample.

The sample's time point label, in plain terms: baseline before first vaccination. Vaccinee samples came from UK trials COV001 and COV002, including a single-blind randomized controlled phase 2/3 trial of AZD1222 (ChAdOx1 nCoV-19) in healthy adults. For TCRbeta chain sequencing, PBMC samples were collected from trial participants at day 0 and at day 28 after the second dose. On the study overall, not on this receptor specifically: Participants were mostly white British, with more females than males. The authors suggested clonal diversity may have been underestimated. In the small 56-69-year group, the increase in depth fell short of significance, most likely because of low power. Conclusions about previously exposed vaccinees are limited, since just five to seven AZD1222 recipients were seropositive for SARS-CoV-2 at baseline. Reportedly, close to half of the unique spike-specific TCRs recognized epitopes lying outside the regions that are mutated in the B.1.351 and B.1.1.7 variants. Vaccine-associated CD4 TCRs spanned the whole spike protein, with dominant responses in regions 160-218 and 743-854. After two AZD1222 doses, both the breadth and the depth of spike-specific TCRs were significantly higher than at day 0 and than in MenACWY recipients. No day 14 peak-response samples were available, so repertoires were characterized only after the peak T cell response.

With regard to this clone: Its antigen remains unidentified. No base quality values were provided; no much bigger clone lies one nucleotide off.

Sequences were derived from peripheral blood, sampled on day 0 of AZD1222 vaccination. Recombination connected TRBV6-5 to TRBJ2-3; 9 of the junction bases match TRBD1. The sequence came from an adult in good health. CDR3 protein: CASSSQGAQDTQYF. The sequence in DNA is TGTGCCAGCAGTTCACAGGGGGCGCAAGATACGCAGTATTTT.